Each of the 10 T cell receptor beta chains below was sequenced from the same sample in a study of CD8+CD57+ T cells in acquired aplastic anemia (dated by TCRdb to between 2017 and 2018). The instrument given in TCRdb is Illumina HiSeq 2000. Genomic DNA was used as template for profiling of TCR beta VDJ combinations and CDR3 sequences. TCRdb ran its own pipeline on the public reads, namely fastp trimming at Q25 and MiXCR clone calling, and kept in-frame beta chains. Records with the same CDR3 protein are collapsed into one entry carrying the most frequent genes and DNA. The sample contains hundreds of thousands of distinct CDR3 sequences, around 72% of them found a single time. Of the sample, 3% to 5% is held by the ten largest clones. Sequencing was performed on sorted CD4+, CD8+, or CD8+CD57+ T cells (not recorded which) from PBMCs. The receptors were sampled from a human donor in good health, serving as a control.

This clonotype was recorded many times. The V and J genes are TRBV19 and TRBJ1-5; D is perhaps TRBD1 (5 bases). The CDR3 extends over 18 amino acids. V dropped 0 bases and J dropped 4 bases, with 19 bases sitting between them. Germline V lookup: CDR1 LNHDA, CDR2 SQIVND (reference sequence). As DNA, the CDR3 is TGTGCCAGTAGTATAGAGGGACTCCTACCAGAGACTAATCAGCCCCAGCATTTT. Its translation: CASSIEGLLPETNQPQHF.

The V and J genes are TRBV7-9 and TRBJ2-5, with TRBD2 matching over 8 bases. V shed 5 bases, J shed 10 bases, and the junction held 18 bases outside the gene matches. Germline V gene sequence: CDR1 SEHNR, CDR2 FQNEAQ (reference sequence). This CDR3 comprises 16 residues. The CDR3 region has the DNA TGTGCCAGCAGCCCAGGAGCGGGGGCGAGCTACGAGCACCAGTACTTC. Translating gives CASSPGAGASYEHQYF.

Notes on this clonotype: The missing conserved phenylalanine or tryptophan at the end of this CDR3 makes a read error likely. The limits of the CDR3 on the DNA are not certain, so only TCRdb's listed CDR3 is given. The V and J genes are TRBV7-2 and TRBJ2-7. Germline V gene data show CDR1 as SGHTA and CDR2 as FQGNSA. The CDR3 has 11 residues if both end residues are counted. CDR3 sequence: CASSITSEQHY.

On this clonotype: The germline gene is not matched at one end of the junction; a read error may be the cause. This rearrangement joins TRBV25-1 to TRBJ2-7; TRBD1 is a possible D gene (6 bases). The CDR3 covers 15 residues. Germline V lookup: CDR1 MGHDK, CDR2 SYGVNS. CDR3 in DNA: TGTGCCAGCAGTGACCCCCACAGGGTGAAGTACGAGCAGTGCTTC. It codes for CASSDPHRVKYEQCF.

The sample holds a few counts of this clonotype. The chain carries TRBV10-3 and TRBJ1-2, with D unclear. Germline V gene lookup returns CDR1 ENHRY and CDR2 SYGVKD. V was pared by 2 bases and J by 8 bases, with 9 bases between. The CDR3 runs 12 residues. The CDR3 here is CAISEVDGGYTF. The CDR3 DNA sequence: TGTGCCATCAGTGAGGTGGACGGGGGCTACACCTTC.

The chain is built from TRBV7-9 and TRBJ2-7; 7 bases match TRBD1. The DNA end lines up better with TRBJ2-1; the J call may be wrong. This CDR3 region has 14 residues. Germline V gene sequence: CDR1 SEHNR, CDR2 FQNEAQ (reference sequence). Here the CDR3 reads CASSRGQSDNEQFF. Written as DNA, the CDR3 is TGTGCCAGCAGCCGGGGACAGTCTGACAATGAGCAGTTCTTC.

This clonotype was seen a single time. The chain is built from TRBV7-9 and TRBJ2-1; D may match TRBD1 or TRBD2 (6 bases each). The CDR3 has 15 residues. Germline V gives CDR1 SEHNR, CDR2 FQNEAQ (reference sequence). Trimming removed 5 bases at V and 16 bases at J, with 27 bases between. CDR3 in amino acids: CASSPGGRSGQYFFF. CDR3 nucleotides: TGTGCCAGCAGCCCCGGGGGCCGCTCCGGGCAGTACTTCTTCTTC. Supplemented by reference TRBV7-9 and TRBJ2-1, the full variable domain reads DTGVSQNPRHKITKRGQNVTFRCDPISEHNRLYWYRQTLGQGPEFLTYFQNEAQLEKSRLLSDRFSAERPKGSFSTLEIQRTEQGDSAMYLCASSPGGRSGQYFFFGPGTRLTVL.

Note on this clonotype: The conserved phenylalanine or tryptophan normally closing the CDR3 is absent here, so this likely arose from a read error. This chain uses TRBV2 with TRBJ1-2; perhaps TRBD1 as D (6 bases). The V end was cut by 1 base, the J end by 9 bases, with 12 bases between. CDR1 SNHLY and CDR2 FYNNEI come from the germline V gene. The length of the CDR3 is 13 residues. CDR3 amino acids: CASSEGRTDSYTL. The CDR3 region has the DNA TGTGCCAGCAGTGAAGGCCGGACAGATAGCTACACCTTG.

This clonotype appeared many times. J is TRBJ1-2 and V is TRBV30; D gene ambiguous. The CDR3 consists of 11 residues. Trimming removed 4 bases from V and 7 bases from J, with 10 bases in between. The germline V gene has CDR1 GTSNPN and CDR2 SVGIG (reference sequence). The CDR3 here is CAWNLAGGYTF. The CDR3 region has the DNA TGTGCCTGGAATCTGGCGGGTGGCTACACCTTC. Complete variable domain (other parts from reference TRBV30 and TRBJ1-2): SQTIHQWPATLVQPVGSPLSLECTVEGTSNPNLYWYRQAAGRGLQLLFYSVGIGQISSEVPQNLSASRPQDRQFILSSKKLLLSDSGFYLCAWNLAGGYTFGSGTRLTVV.

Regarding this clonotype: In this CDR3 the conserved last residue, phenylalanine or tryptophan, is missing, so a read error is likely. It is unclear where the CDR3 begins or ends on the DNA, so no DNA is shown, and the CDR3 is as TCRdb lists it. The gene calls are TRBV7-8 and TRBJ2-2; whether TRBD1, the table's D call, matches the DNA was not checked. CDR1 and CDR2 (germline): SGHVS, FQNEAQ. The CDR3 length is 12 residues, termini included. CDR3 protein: CASSLVSGARPQ.